The next 2 T cell receptor beta chains were all read from a single sample in a study of radiotherapy plus CTLA-4 blockade in lung cancer. The method was immunoSEQ multiplex PCR; TCRdb's version includes in-frame clones alone and lacks a portion of them. Of 56,000 or so clones in the sample, around 80% were seen once. Sample: peripheral blood, taken from a patient treated with radiotherapy plus ipilimumab. The source of these receptors is a human donor with non-small cell lung cancer who had a partial response to radiotherapy plus ipilimumab.

Notes on this clone: In the same sample, other DNA sequences code for this CDR3. The chain joins TRBV11-2 to TRBJ2-7, with a weak D call TRBD1 (6 bases). CDR1 and CDR2 from the germline V gene are SGHAT and FQNNGV. V dropped 0 bases and J dropped 4 bases, with 7 bases sitting between them. The CDR3 is made up of 13 amino acids. The CDR3 is CASSLEQGYEQYF. CDR3 DNA: TGTGCCAGCAGCTTAGAACAGGGTTACGAGCAGTACTTC.

V usage is TRBV28 and J usage is TRBJ1-2; 9 bases are a match to TRBD1. This CDR3 comprises 15 residues. Germline loops: CDR1 MDHEN, CDR2 SYDVKM. V lost 2 bases, J lost 7 bases, and 8 bases stayed unmatched. CDR3 coding DNA: TGTGCCAGCAGTTTAGCCGTGGGACAGGGCGGTGGCTACACCTTC. It yields the protein CASSLAVGQGGGYTF.